This TCR beta chain was found in a study of control samples from healthy donors and cancer patients. TCRdb's table, derived via immunoSEQ multiplex PCR, lists solely in-frame clones and lacks some. The data hold roughly 400,000 clones, with approximately 92% observed a single time. The CDR3 loop spans 14 amino acids. CDR1 and CDR2 from the germline V gene are SGHTA and FQGTGA. V lost 3 bases to trimming and J lost 0 bases, with 6 bases between them. The sequenced sample consisted of PBMCs. The source of this sequence is a man aged 35 to 55 with head and neck cancer. This sequence joins TRBV7-3 and TRBJ2-1; D may be TRBD2 (6 bases). The CDR3 spells CASSLGGSYNEQFF. The CDR3 DNA is TGTGCCAGCAGCTTGGGGGGCTCCTACAATGAGCAGTTCTTC.